This is a list of T cell receptor beta chains from one sample in a study of human T cells and chemical hapten exposure. TCRdb ran MiXCR on the RACE reads and lists one entry per CDR3 protein. This sample carries about 380,000 distinct CDR3 sequences, less than 6.5% of them seen once, and the ten largest clones take around 2.6%. This material consisted of whole blood, taken in connection with sensitization to the hapten diphenylcyclopropenone (DPC). Receptor source: a woman between 45 and 60 years old with alopecia areata. Some clones in this sample may be carry-over from other donors' samples. The CDR3 runs from the conserved cysteine through the conserved F or W. D genes are given only for firm matches. Where a row states a size, it is once, few, many or the class of an expanded clone; other rows omit it.

D: NA; J: TRBJ1-6; V: TRBV11-2; size: few; DNA: TGTGCCAGCAGCTCGACAGCCTATAATTCACCCCTCCACTTT; CDR3: CASSSTAYNSPLHF
D: TRBD1; J: TRBJ2-7; V: TRBV28; size: NA; DNA: TGTGCCAGCAGTTTACCCAGGGGACAGGGGGGGTACGAGCAGTACTTC; CDR3: CASSLPRGQGGYEQYF
D: NA; J: TRBJ2-3; V: TRBV12-3/TRBV12-4; size: many; DNA: TGTGCCAGCAGTTTAAAGGGGTTGGCTACGCAGTATTTT; CDR3: CASSLKGLATQYF
D: NA; J: TRBJ2-2; V: TRBV4-2; size: few; DNA: TGTGCCAGCAGCCAGCCAGGGATCGGGGAGCTGTTTTTT; CDR3: CASSQPGIGELFF
D: NA; J: TRBJ2-1; V: TRBV7-9; size: many; DNA: TGTGCCAGCAGCCCCGGAGTCGATGAGCAGTTCTTC; CDR3: CASSPGVDEQFF
D: TRBD1; J: TRBJ2-3; V: TRBV27; size: NA; DNA: TGTGCCAGTTGCGACAGGGGGTCGGGGGCAGATACGCAGTATTTT; CDR3: CASCDRGSGADTQYF
D: NA; J: TRBJ1-1; V: TRBV11-2; size: NA; DNA: TGTGCCAGCAGCTTCTATGAGGGACTGCTTAACACTGAAGCTTTCTTT; CDR3: CASSFYEGLLNTEAFF
D: NA; J: TRBJ1-2; V: TRBV5-4; size: many; DNA: TGTGCCAGCAGCCCCACCGGGACGGAACATGGCTACACCTTC; CDR3: CASSPTGTEHGYTF
D: NA; J: TRBJ1-4; V: TRBV12-3/TRBV12-4; size: many; DNA: TGTGCCAGCAGTCGTATCTATGAAAAACTGTTTTTT; CDR3: CASSRIYEKLFF
D: NA; J: TRBJ2-1; V: TRBV20-1; size: few; DNA: TGCAGTGCAACCATACAGGGAACCACCTCCTACAATGAGCAGTTCTTC; CDR3: CSATIQGTTSYNEQFF
D: TRBD1; J: TRBJ1-5; V: TRBV27; size: few; DNA: TGTGCCAGCAGTCCGTCGGTGCTGACAGGGCCCGCGCCCCAGCATTTT; CDR3: CASSPSVLTGPAPQHF
D: NA; J: TRBJ2-1; V: TRBV6-5; size: NA; DNA: TGTGCCAGCAGCGAGCCGGGGCTGGCTTTTTACAATGAGCAGTTCTTC; CDR3: CASSEPGLAFYNEQFF
D: TRBD2; J: TRBJ2-1; V: TRBV29-1; size: many; DNA: TGCAGCGCTGAGGAATGGCGGGAGAATGAGCAGTTCTTC; CDR3: CSAEEWRENEQFF
D: NA; J: TRBJ2-1; V: TRBV6-2/TRBV6-3; size: NA; DNA: TGTGCCAGCAGTTACCCTAAAACGGGACTCGGCTACAATGAGCAGTTCTTC; CDR3: CASSYPKTGLGYNEQFF
D: NA; J: TRBJ1-5; V: TRBV5-6; size: few; DNA: TGTGCCAGCAGCTTCCGGATGGAACAGCCCCAGCATTTT; CDR3: CASSFRMEQPQHF
D: NA; J: TRBJ2-3; V: TRBV5-1; size: many; DNA: TGCGCCAGCAGCTTGCGAGGGTATCGGGGAGAAGATACGCAGTATTTT; CDR3: CASSLRGYRGEDTQYF
D: NA; J: TRBJ1-2; V: TRBV25-1; size: few; DNA: TGTGCCAGCAGTGTAGGCTATGGCTACACCTTC; CDR3: CASSVGYGYTF
D: TRBD2; J: TRBJ2-6; V: TRBV7-2; size: many; DNA: TGTGCCAGCAGCTTAGCAGCGGGAGCTGGGGCCAACGTCCTGACTTTC; CDR3: CASSLAAGAGANVLTF
D: NA; J: TRBJ2-1; V: TRBV12-3/TRBV12-4; size: few; DNA: TGTGCCAGCAGCCTCCCGGACAATGAGCAGTTCTTC; CDR3: CASSLPDNEQFF
D: TRBD1; J: TRBJ1-2; V: TRBV5-6; size: many; DNA: TGTGCCAGCAGGACGGACAGGGCTGGATTGGGCTACACCTTC; CDR3: CASRTDRAGLGYTF
D: NA; J: TRBJ2-2; V: TRBV10-3; size: many; DNA: TGTGCCATCAGTGATGGAGCACCCGGGGAGCTGTTTTTT; CDR3: CAISDGAPGELFF
D: TRBD1; J: TRBJ1-5; V: TRBV12-3/TRBV12-4; size: many; DNA: TGTGCCAGCACAAAGGACAGGAGCAATCAGCCCCAGCATTTT; CDR3: CASTKDRSNQPQHF
D: NA; J: TRBJ2-3; V: TRBV20-1; size: many; DNA: TGCAGTGCCCCCGAGGGCGGTAGCACAGATACGCAGTATTTT; CDR3: CSAPEGGSTDTQYF
D: NA; J: TRBJ1-1; V: TRBV28; size: many; DNA: TGTGCCAGCAGTCCAGGAGACGAAGCTTTCTTT; CDR3: CASSPGDEAFF
D: NA; J: TRBJ2-1; V: TRBV12-3/TRBV12-4; size: NA; DNA: TGTGCCAGCAGTTTAGCGCTTATTCCGGAGAACAATGAGCAGTTCTTC; CDR3: CASSLALIPENNEQFF
D: TRBD2; J: TRBJ2-3; V: TRBV9; size: many; DNA: TGTGCCAGCAGCGTAGAGGGAAGCTGGACTAGCGACACAGATACGCAGTATTTT; CDR3: CASSVEGSWTSDTDTQYF
D: TRBD2; J: TRBJ2-3; V: TRBV12-3/TRBV12-4; size: few; DNA: TGTGCCAGCAGTTTAGAGCTAGCGGGGTACGCCACAGATACGCAGTATTTT; CDR3: CASSLELAGYATDTQYF
D: TRBD2; J: TRBJ2-2; V: TRBV30; size: many; DNA: TGTGCCTGGAGTACGGGGGGCACCGGGGAGCTGTTTTTT; CDR3: CAWSTGGTGELFF